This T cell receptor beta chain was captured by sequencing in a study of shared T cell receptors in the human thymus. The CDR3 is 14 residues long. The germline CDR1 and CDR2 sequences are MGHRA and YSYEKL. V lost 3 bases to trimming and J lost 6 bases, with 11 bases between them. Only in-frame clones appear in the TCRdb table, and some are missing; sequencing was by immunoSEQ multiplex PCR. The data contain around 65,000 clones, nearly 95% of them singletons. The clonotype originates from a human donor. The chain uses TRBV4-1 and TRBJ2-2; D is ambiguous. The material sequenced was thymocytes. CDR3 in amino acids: CASSHRDRAGELFF. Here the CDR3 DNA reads TGCGCCAGCAGCCATAGAGACCGGGCCGGGGAGCTGTTTTTT.